These 11 T cell receptor beta chains share one sample of origin, sequenced in a study of graft-versus-host responses after intestinal transplantation. These receptors' antigens are unknown. Clones were sequenced by immunoSEQ multiplex PCR, and TCRdb holds only the in-frame ones, with some missing. The sample records 150,000 or so clones, about nine tenths being singletons. The material sequenced was unstimulated CD4+ T cells sorted from spleen or lymph node cells, taken before intestinal transplant. The source of these receptors is a human donor who received an intestinal transplant.

This clone has just a few counts. V usage is TRBV16 and J usage is TRBJ1-2; D is uncertain. V lost 0 bases and J 4 bases, leaving 12 bases between the germline ends. Looked up from germline, CDR1 is KGHSY and CDR2 is FQNENV. This CDR3 is 15 amino acids long. For the CDR3, the DNA is TGTGCCAGCAGCCAATCGATGGACGGAATCTATGGCTACACCTTC. The encoded protein is CASSQSMDGIYGYTF. The full variable domain, in which reference TRBV16 and TRBJ1-2 provide the parts outside the CDR3, is GEEVAQTPKHLVRGEGQKAKLYCAPIKGHSYVFWYQQVLKNEFKFLISFQNENVFDETGMPKERFSAKCLPNSPCSLEIQATKLEDSAVYFCASSQSMDGIYGYTFGSGTRLTVV.

The J gene is TRBJ2-5, the V gene TRBV10-3, with D unresolved. The germline V gene encodes CDR1 ENHRY and CDR2 SYGVKD. The ends were cut back, 0 bases at V and 4 bases at J, with 18 bases in the middle. The CDR3 contains 17 residues. The CDR3 DNA sequence: TGTGCCATCAGTGAGTCACCCCCCGAGGTGACGGTAGAGACCCAGTACTTC. Translated, it gives CAISESPPEVTVETQYF.

V and J are TRBV6-5 and TRBJ1-5, with D maybe TRBD1 (6 bases). CDR1 MNHEY and CDR2 SVGAGI come from the germline V gene. There are 15 residues in the CDR3. Trimming left V 4 bases short and J 0 bases short, with 10 bases between. CDR3 DNA: TGTGCCAGCAGTTCACAGGGTCATAGCAATCAGCCCCAGCATTTT. This sequence encodes CASSSQGHSNQPQHF.

This chain connects TRBV28 to TRBJ1-1; D is undetermined. In germline, CDR1 is MDHEN, CDR2 SYDVKM. Trimming left V 8 bases short and J 1 base short, with 8 bases between. The CDR3 contains 12 residues. The CDR3 sequence: CASHSGNTEAFF. The CDR3 region has the DNA TGTGCCAGCCACTCAGGGAACACTGAAGCTTTCTTT.

The chain uses TRBV15 and TRBJ2-5; D is perhaps TRBD1 or TRBD2 (5 bases each). Germline V gene sequence: CDR1 LNHNV, CDR2 YYDKDF (reference sequence). V dropped 1 base and J dropped 11 bases, with 23 bases sitting between them. The CDR3 is made up of 16 amino acids. The CDR3 DNA follows: TGTGCCACCAGCAGAGCGGCCGGGACGGGACCCTTTGGGCAGTACTTC. Its translation is CATSRAAGTGPFGQYF. Full variable domain (rest looked up from reference TRBV15 and TRBJ2-5): DAMVIQNPRYQVTQFGKPVTLSCSQTLNHNVMYWYQQKSSQAPKLLFHYYDKDFNNEADTPDNFQSRRPNTSFCFLDIRSPGLGDTAMYLCATSRAAGTGPFGQYFGPGTRLLVL.

This chain's CDR3 is CASSVVGGGPRETQYF. The CDR3 DNA reads TGTGCCAGCAGCGTAGTTGGGGGAGGGCCACGAGAGACCCAGTACTTC. The gene calls are TRBV9 and TRBJ2-5, with 7 positions matching TRBD2. The V and J ends lost 0 bases and 4 bases, in that order; junction bases with no gene match: 9. This CDR3 spans 16 amino acids. CDR1 and CDR2 (germline): SGDLS, YYNGEE.

The rearrangement links TRBV5-4 to TRBJ1-6; D is unclear. The germline V and J ends were trimmed by 3 bases and 7 bases, with 5 bases remaining between them. The CDR3 runs 12 residues. Germline-derived CDR1 and CDR2 are SGHNT and YYREEE (reference sequence). This CDR3 reads CASSSDNSPLHF. In DNA form, the CDR3 reads TGTGCCAGCAGCTCAGACAATTCACCCCTCCACTTT.

The rearrangement uses TRBV19 and TRBJ1-4, with D tentatively TRBD1 (6 bases). Trimming left V 2 bases short and J 7 bases short, with 17 bases between. This CDR3 has 16 residues. Germline V gene lookup returns CDR1 LNHDA and CDR2 SQIVND (reference sequence). CDR3 in DNA: TGTGCCAGTAGTATACAGAGGACAGTCGTGGGTGAAAAACTGTTTTTT. Amino acid sequence: CASSIQRTVVGEKLFF.

In this sample, this clone turned up a few times. The CDR3 sequence: CASRPRSRATNEKLFF. CDR3 coding DNA: TGTGCCAGTAGGCCTCGGTCCAGGGCAACTAATGAAAAACTGTTTTTT. This chain links TRBV19 with TRBJ1-4; perhaps TRBD1 as D (5 bases). Germline V gene lookup returns CDR1 LNHDA and CDR2 SQIVND (reference sequence). The CDR3 spans 16 residues. V dropped 6 bases and J dropped 0 bases, with 14 bases sitting between them.

This chain connects TRBV6-5 to TRBJ2-2, with 10 bases identical to TRBD2. CDR3 length: 14 amino acids. Germline V gives CDR1 MNHEY, CDR2 SVGAGI. With V trimmed by 4 bases and J by 8 bases, 4 bases remained unmatched. Here the CDR3 reads CASSSSGRTGELFF. CDR3 coding DNA: TGTGCCAGCAGTTCTAGCGGGAGAACTGGGGAGCTGTTTTTT.

The V call is TRBV7-2, the J call TRBJ2-4; D gene unclear. The V gene's germline CDR1 is SGHTA and CDR2 FQGNSA. V lost 1 base, J lost 7 bases, and 5 bases lay in between. The CDR3 is 12 residues long. The CDR3 loop is CASSLGGNIQYF. The CDR3 DNA sequence: TGTGCCAGCAGCTTAGGGGGTAACATTCAGTACTTC.